This TCR beta chain was retrieved from a study of T cells in Graves' hyperthyroidism and ophthalmopathy. Researchers amplified the TCR beta CDR3 regions from RNA transcripts. First-round RT-PCR of the TCR CDR3 relied on the HTBI primer set. TCRdb analysed the multiplex PCR reads with MiXCR anew, one entry per CDR3 protein. The repertoire holds roughly 530,000 distinct CDR3 sequences, with roughly a sixth as singletons. The CDR3 loop spans 17 amino acids. The V gene lost 1 base and the J gene lost 4 bases, with 19 bases spanning the gap. CDR1 and CDR2 (germline): MNHEY, SMNVEV (reference sequence). The sequence derives from a woman under 30 with Graves' ophthalmopathy. The sequenced sample consisted of blood. The gene calls are TRBV27 and TRBJ1-2, with a tentative D call TRBD1 (6 bases). The CDR3 nucleotides read TGTGCCAGCAGTTTATTTCAAAGGCAGGGGACCTTCTATGGCTACACCTTC. Residues: CASSLFQRQGTFYGYTF.